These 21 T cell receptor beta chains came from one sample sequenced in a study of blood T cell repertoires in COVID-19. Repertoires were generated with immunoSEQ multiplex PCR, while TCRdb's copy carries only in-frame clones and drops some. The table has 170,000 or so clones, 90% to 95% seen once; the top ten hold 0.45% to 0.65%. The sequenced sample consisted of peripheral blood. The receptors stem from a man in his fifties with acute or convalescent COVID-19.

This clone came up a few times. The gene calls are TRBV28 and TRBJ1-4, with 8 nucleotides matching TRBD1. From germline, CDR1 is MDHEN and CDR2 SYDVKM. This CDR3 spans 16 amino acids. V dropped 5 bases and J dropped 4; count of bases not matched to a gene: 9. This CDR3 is CASSTIGQGGNEKLFF. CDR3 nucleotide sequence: TGTGCCAGCAGTACAATCGGACAGGGAGGTAATGAAAAACTGTTTTTT.

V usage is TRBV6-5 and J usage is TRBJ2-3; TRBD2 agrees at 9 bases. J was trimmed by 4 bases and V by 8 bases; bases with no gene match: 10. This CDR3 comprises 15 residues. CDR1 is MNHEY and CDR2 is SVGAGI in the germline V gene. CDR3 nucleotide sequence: TGTGCCAGCGGAATGAGCGGGGGGAGAGCAGATACGCAGTATTTT. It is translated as CASGMSGGRADTQYF.

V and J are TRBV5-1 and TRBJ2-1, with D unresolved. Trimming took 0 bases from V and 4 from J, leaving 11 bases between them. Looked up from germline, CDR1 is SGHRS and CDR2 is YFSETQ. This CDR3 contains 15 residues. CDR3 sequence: CASSLVADQYNEQFF. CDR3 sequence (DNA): TGCGCCAGCAGCTTGGTGGCTGATCAATACAATGAGCAGTTCTTC.

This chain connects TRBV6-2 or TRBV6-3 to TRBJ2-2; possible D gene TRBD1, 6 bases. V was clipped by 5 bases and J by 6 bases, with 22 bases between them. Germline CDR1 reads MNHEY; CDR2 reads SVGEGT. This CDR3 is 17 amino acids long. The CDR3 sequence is CASSDVSRSGAPGELFF. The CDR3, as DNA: TGTGCCAGCAGTGATGTCTCTCGTTCAGGGGCCCCCGGGGAGCTGTTTTTT.

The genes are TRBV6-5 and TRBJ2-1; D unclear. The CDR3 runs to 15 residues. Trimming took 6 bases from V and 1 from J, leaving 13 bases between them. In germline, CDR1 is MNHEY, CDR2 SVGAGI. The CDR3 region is CASRRRATSYNEQFF. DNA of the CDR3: TGTGCCAGCAGGAGGCGCGCGACGTCCTACAATGAGCAGTTCTTC.

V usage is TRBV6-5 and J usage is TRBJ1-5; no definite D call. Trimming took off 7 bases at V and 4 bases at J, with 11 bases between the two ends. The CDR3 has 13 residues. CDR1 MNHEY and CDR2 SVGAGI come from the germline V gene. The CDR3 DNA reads TGTGCCAGCAAAGAGGGAGGGAATCAGCCCCAGCATTTT. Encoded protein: CASKEGGNQPQHF.

CDR3 sequence: CASSALGGAGELFF. CDR3 nucleotides: TGCGCCAGCAGCGCCCTAGGAGGGGCCGGGGAGCTGTTTTTT. The chain carries TRBV5-1 and TRBJ2-2, with D tentatively TRBD2 (6 bases). The CDR3 is 14 amino acids. Trimming cost V 4 bases and J 6 bases, with 13 bases left between them. From germline, CDR1 is SGHRS and CDR2 YFSETQ.

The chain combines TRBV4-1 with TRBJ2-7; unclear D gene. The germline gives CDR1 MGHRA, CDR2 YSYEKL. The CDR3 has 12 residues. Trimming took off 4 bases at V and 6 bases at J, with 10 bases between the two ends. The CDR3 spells CASSPDFSEQYF. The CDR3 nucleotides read TGCGCCAGCAGCCCTGACTTCTCCGAGCAGTACTTC.

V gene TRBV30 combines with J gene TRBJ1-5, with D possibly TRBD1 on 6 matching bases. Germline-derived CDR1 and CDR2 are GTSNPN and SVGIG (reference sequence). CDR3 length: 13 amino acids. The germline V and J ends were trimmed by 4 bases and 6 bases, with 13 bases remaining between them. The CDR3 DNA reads TGTGCCTGGAACAATGGACAGTTTCAGCCCCAGCATTTT. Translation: CAWNNGQFQPQHF.

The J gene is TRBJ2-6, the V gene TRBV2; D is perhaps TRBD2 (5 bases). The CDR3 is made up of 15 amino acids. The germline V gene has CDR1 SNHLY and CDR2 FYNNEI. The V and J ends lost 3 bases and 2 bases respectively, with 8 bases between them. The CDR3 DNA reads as TGTGCCAGCAGTGAGTCTAGCCCTGGGGCCAACGTCCTGACTTTC. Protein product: CASSESSPGANVLTF.

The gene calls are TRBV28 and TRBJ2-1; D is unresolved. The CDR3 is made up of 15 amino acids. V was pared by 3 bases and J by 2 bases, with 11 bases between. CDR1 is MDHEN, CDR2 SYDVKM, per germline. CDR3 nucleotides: TGTGCCAGCAGTTTTTCGAACAGTGCCTACAATGAGCAGTTCTTC. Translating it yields CASSFSNSAYNEQFF. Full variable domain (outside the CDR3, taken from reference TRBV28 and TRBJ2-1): DVKVTQSSRYLVKRTGEKVFLECVQDMDHENMFWYRQDPGLGLRLIYFSYDVKMKEKGDIPEGYSVSREKKERFSLILESASTNQTSMYLCASSFSNSAYNEQFFGPGTRLTVL.

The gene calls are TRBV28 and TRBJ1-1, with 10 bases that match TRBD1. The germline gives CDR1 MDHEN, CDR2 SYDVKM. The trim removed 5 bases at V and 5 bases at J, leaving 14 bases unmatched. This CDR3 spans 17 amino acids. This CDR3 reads CASSIFPPRTGGTEAFF. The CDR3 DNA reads TGTGCCAGCAGTATTTTTCCCCCCCGGACAGGGGGAACTGAAGCTTTCTTT. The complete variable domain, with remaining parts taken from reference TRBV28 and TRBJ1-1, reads DVKVTQSSRYLVKRTGEKVFLECVQDMDHENMFWYRQDPGLGLRLIYFSYDVKMKEKGDIPEGYSVSREKKERFSLILESASTNQTSMYLCASSIFPPRTGGTEAFFGQGTRLTVV.

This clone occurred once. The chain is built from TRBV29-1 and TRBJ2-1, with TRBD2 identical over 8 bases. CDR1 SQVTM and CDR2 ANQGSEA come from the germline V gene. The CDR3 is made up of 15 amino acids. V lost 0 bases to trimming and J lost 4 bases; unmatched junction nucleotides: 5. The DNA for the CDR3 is TGCAGCGTTGAAGACGGGCTAGCGGGTTACAATGAGCAGTTCTTC. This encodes CSVEDGLAGYNEQFF.

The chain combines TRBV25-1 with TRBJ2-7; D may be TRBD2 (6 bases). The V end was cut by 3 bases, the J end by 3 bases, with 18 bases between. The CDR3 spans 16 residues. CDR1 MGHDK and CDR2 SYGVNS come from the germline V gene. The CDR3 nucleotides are TGTGCCAGCAGTGAGTCTAGAGGAGGGATAAACTACGAGCAGTACTTC. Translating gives CASSESRGGINYEQYF.

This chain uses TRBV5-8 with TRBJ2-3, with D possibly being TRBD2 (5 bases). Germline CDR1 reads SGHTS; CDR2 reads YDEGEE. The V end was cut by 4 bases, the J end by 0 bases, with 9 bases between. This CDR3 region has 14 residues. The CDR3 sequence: CASSRRGSTDTQYF. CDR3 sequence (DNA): TGTGCCAGCAGCCGGCGAGGGAGCACAGATACGCAGTATTTT.

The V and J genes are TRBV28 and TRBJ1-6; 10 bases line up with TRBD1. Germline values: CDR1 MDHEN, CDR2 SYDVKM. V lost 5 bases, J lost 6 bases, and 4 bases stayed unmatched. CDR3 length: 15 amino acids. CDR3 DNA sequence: TGTGCCAGCAGTCCCCGGGACAGGGGTAATTCACCCCTCCACTTT. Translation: CASSPRDRGNSPLHF.

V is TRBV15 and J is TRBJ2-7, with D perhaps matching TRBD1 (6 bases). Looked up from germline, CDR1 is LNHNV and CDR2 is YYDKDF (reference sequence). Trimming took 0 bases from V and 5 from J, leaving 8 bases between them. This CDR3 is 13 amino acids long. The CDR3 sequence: CATSREPGDEQYF. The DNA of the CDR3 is TGTGCCACCAGCAGAGAACCAGGGGACGAGCAGTACTTC.

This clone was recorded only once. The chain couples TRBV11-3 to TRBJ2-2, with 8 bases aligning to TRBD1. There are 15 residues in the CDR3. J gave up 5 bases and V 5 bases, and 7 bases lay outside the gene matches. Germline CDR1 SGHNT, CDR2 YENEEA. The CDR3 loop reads CASSAGQGTTGELFF. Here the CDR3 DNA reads TGTGCCAGCAGCGCCGGACAGGGAACGACCGGGGAGCTGTTTTTT.

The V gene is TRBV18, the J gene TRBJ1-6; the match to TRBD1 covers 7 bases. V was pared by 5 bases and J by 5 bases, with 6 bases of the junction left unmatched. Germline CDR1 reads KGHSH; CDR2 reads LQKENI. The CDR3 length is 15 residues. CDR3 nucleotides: TGTGCCAGCTCAGGACAGGTAGTGGATAATTCACCCCTCCACTTT. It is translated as CASSGQVVDNSPLHF.

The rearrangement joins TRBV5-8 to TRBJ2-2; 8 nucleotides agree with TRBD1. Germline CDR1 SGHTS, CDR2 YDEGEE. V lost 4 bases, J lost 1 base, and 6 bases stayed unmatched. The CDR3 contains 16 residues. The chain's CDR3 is CASSLGQVLNTGELFF. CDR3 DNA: TGTGCCAGCAGCCTGGGACAGGTCTTGAACACCGGGGAGCTGTTTTTT.

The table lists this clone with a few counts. The CDR3 loop reads CASSPRQATNEKLFF. The CDR3 region has the DNA TGTGCCAGCTCACCACGCCAGGCAACTAATGAAAAACTGTTTTTT. The chain has TRBV18 and TRBJ1-4; D is unclear. Germline V gene sequence: CDR1 KGHSH, CDR2 LQKENI. With 1 base removed from V and 0 bases from J, the gap between germline ends came to 6 bases. There are 15 residues in the CDR3.